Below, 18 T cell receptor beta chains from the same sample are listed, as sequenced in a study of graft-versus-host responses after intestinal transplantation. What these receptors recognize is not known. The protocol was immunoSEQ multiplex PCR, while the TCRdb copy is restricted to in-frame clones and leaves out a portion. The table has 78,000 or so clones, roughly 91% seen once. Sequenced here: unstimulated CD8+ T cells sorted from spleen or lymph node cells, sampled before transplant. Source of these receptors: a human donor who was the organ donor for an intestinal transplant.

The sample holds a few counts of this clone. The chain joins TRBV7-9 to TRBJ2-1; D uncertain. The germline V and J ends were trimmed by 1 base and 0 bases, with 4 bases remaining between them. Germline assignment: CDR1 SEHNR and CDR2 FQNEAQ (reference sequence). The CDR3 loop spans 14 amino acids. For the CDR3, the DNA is TGTGCCAGCAGCTTAGACAGCTCCTACAATGAGCAGTTCTTC. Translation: CASSLDSSYNEQFF.

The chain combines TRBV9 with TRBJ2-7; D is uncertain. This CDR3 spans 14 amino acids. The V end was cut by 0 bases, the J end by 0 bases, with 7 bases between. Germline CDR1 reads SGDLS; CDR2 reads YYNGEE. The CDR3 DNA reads TGTGCCAGCAGCGTAGGTGTAGTCTCCTACGAGCAGTACTTC. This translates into CASSVGVVSYEQYF.

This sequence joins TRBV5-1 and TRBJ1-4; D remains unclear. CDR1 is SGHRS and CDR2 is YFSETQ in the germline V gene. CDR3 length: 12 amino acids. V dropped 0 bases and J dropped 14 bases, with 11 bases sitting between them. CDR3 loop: CASSLGLGVLFF. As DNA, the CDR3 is TGCGCCAGCAGCTTGGGATTGGGTGTCCTGTTTTTT.

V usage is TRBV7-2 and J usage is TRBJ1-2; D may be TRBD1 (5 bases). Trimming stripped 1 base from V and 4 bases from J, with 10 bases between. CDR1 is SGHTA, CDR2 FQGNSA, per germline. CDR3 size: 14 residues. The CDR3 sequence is CASSLGGNLYGYTF. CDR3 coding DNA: TGTGCCAGCAGCTTAGGGGGGAACCTCTATGGCTACACCTTC. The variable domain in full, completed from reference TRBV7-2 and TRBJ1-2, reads GAGVSQSPSNKVTEKGKDVELRCDPISGHTALYWYRQSLGQGLEFLIYFQGNSAPDKSGLPSDRFSAERTGGSVSTLTIQRTQQEDSAVYLCASSLGGNLYGYTFGSGTRLTVV.

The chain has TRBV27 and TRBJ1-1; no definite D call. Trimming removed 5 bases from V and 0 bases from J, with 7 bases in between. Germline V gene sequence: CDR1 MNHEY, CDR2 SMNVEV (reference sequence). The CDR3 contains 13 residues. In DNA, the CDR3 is TGTGCCAGCAGTCACGGGATGAACACTGAAGCTTTCTTT. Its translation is CASSHGMNTEAFF.

CDR3 coding DNA: TGTGCCAGTAGTATTACTAGCGGGGGACTGAAAGAGACCCAGTACTTC. Amino acid sequence: CASSITSGGLKETQYF. The rearrangement links TRBV19 to TRBJ2-5, with 11 bases identical to TRBD2. This CDR3 is built from 16 residues. Germline V CDR1 and CDR2: LNHDA, SQIVND (reference sequence). V lost 3 bases to trimming and J lost 3 bases; unmatched junction nucleotides: 6.

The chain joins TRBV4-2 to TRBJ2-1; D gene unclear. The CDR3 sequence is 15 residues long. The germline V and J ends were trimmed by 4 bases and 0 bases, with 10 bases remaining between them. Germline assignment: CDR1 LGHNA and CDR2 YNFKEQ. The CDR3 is CASSRMESSYNEQFF. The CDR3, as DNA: TGTGCCAGCAGCCGGATGGAAAGCTCCTACAATGAGCAGTTCTTC.

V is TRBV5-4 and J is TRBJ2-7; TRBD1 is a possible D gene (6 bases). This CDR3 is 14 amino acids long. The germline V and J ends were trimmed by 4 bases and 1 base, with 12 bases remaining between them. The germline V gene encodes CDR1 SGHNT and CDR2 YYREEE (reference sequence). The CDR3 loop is CASSDEQGSYEQYF. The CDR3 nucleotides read TGTGCCAGCAGCGATGAACAGGGATCCTACGAGCAGTACTTC.

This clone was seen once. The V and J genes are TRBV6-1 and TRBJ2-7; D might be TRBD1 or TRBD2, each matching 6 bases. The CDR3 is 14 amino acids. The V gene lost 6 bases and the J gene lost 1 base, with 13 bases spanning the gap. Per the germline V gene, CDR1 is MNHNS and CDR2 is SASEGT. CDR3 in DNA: TGTGCCAGCAGCACACGAGGGGGGTCCTACGAGCAGTACTTC. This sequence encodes CASSTRGGSYEQYF.

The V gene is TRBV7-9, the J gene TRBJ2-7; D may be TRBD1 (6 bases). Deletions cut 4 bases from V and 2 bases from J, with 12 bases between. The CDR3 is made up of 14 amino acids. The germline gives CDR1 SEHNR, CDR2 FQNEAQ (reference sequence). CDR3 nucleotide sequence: TGTGCCAGCAGCTCACAGGACAGTACCTACGAGCAGTACTTC. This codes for CASSSQDSTYEQYF.

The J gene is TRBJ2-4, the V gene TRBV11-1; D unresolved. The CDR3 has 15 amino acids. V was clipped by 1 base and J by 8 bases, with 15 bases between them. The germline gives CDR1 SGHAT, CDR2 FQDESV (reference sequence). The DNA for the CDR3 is TGTGCCAGCAGCTTAGGCTCCGGAGTAAGGTACATTCAGTACTTC. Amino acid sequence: CASSLGSGVRYIQYF.

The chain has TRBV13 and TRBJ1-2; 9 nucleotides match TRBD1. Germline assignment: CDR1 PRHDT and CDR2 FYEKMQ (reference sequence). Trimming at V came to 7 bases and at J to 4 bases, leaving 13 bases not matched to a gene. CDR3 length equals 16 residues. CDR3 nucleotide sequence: TGTGCCAGCAACATACTCCTGGACAGGGGCCTCTATGGCTACACCTTC. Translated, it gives CASNILLDRGLYGYTF. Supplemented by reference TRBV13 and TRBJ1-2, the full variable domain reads AAGVIQSPRHLIKEKRETATLKCYPIPRHDTVYWYQQGPGQDPQFLISFYEKMQSDKGSIPDRFSAQQFSDYHSELNMSSLELGDSALYFCASNILLDRGLYGYTFGSGTRLTVV.

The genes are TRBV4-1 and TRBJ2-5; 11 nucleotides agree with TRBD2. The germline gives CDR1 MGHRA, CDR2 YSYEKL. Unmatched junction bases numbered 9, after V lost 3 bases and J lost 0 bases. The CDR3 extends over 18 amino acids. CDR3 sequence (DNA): TGCGCCAGCAGCCAGCCAAGGGTACTAGCGGGGGACCAAGAGACCCAGTACTTC. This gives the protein CASSQPRVLAGDQETQYF.

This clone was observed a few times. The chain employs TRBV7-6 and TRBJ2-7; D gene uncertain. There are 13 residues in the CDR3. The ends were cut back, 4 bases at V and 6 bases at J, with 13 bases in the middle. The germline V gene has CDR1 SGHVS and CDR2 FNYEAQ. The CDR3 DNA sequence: TGTGCCAGCAGCTCCTCCCCGGGTAGCGAGCAGTACTTC. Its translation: CASSSSPGSEQYF.

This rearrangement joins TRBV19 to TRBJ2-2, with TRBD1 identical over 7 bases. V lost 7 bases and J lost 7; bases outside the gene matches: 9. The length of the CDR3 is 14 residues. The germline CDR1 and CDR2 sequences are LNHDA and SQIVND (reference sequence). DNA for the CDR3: TGTGCCAGTACGGGGCAGGGGGTAAGCGGGGAGCTGTTTTTT. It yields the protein CASTGQGVSGELFF.

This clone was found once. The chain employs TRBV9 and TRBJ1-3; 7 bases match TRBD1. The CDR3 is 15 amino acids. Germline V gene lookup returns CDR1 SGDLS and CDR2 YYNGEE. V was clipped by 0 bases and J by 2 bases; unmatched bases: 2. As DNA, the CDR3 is TGTGCCAGCAGCGTAGAAACAGGGGCTGGAAACACCATATATTTT. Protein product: CASSVETGAGNTIYF.

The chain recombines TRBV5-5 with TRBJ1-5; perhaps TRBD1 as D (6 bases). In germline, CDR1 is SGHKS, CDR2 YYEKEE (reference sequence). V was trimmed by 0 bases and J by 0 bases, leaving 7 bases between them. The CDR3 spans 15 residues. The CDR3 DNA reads TGTGCCAGCAGCTTGGAGGGGGATAGCAATCAGCCCCAGCATTTT. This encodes CASSLEGDSNQPQHF.

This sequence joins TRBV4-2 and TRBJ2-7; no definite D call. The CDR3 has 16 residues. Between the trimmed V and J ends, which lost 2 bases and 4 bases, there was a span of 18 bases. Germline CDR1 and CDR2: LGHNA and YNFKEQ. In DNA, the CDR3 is TGTGCCAGCAGCCAACCCTCCTTATTGCCAGGATACGAGCAGTACTTC. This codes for CASSQPSLLPGYEQYF.